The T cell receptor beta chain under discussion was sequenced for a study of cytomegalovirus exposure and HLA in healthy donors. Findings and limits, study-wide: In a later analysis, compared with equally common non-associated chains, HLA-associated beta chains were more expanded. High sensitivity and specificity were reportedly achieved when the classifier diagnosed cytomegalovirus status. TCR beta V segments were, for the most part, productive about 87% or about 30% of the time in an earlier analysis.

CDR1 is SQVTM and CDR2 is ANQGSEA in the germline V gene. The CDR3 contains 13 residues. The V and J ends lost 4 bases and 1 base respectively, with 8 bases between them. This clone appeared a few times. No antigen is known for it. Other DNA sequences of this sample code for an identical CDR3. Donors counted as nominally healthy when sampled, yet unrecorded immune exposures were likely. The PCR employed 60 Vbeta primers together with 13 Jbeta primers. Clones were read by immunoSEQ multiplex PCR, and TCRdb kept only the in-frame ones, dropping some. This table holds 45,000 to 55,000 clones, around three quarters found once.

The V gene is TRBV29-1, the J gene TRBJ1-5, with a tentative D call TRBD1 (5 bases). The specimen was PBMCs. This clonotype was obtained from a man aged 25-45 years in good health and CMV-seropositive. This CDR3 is CSVGGGSNQPQHF. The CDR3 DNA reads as TGCAGCGTTGGGGGGGGAAGCAATCAGCCCCAGCATTTT. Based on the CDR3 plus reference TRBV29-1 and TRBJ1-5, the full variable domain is SAVISQKPSRDICQRGTSLTIQCQVDSQVTMMFWYRQQPGQSLTLIATANQGSEATYESGFVIDKFPISRPNLTFSTLTVSNMSPEDSSIYLCSVGGGSNQPQHFGDGTRLSIL.